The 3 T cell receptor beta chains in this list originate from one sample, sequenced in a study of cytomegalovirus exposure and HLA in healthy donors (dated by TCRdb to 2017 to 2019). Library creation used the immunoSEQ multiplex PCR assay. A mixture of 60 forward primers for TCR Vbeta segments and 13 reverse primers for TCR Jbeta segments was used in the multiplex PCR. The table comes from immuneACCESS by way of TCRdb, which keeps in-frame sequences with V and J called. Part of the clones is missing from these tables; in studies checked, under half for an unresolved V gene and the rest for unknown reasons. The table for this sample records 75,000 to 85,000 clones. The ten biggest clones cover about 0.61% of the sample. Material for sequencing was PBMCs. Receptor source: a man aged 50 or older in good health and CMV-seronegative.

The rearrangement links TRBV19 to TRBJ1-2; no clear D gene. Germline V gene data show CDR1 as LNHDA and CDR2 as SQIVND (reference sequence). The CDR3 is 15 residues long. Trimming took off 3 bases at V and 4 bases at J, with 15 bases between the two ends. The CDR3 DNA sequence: TGTGCCAGTAGTATTAGTCTGGGAGGGAGCTATGGCTACACCTTC. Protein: CASSISLGGSYGYTF.

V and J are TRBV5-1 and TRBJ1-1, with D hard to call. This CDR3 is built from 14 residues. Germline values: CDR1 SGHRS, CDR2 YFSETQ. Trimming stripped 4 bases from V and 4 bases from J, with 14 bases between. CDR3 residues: CASSARSGSTEAFF. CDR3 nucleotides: TGCGCCAGCAGCGCACGCAGTGGGAGCACTGAAGCTTTCTTT.

This CDR3 reads CSVYRGDMSTEAFF. The CDR3, as DNA: TGCAGCGTTTACAGGGGGGACATGAGCACTGAAGCTTTCTTT. This chain joins TRBV29-1 and TRBJ1-1; TRBD1 agrees at 8 bases. The CDR3 is 14 residues long. CDR1 and CDR2 (germline): SQVTM, ANQGSEA. V lost 5 bases, J lost 4 bases, and 9 bases stayed unmatched.